This T cell receptor beta chain was obtained from a study of blood T cell repertoires in COVID-19 (dated by TCRdb to 2018 to 2021). Study-level background: Samples covering the acute and convalescent phases of COVID-19 were provided by collaborators in the United States, Italy and Spain. The prospective study material was composed of cDNA or gDNA derived from T cells, B-cell-depleted T cells, or PBMCs. The dataset comprised deeply sampled blood TCRbeta repertoires from subjects exposed to, actively infected with, or recovered from COVID-19. The repertoires were made available in a free public database intended to serve as a resource for research on the immune response to SARS-CoV-2. Samples were obtained from the ongoing ImmuneRACE study (first 160 participants) and from over a thousand subjects provided by 6 global collaborators. Nearly every sample came with metadata listing a de-identified subject ID, COVID-19 status, age in years and sex. Where HLA class I and class II types were available, the types were taken from metadata supplied by the sample provider, not from assay-based typing.

One collaborating source in Seattle enrolled patients during active infection and followed them longitudinally through the course of disease. The collaborating institutions used their own protocols to collect whole blood in K2EDTA tubes. For TCRbeta analysis, collaborators shipped samples as frozen whole blood, isolated PBMCs, or DNA extracted from either of those sample types. Findings and caveats that apply to the study as a whole: The amount of clinical and demographic metadata varied by source and participant and was provided uncurated.

Details on this clone: Which antigen it targets is not known. Nothing much larger sits one base from this clone, and base qualities are not available.

The immunoSEQ Assay, a bias-controlled multiplex PCR, was used to amplify TCRbeta CDR3 regions from genomic DNA. In the paper's pipeline: Nucleated cell counts per sample were estimated from amplification of reference gene primers within the assay. To quantify the absolute abundance of each unique TCRbeta CDR3 rearrangement, sequence reads were collapsed and filtered. For each sample, productive Simpson clonality was calculated by taking the square root of Simpson's diversity index across productive rearrangements. The table was pulled from immuneACCESS by TCRdb, which kept in-frame rearrangements only. Such tables lose some clones; where checked, under half of the loss comes from unresolved V genes, and the rest has no known cause. The V and J calls and the clone size are those of that table, but D and trimming were determined from the DNA. Counted in this sample were more than 150,000 clones; roughly 79% of them appeared once. The ten largest account for 12% of the sample.

This clonotype originated in a woman of 80 years or more with COVID-19, enrolled during active disease. The material sequenced was peripheral blood.

The CDR3 protein is CASRDRGPGTEAFF. The nucleotides read TGTGCCAGCAGGGACAGGGGGCCGGGCACTGAAGCTTTCTTT. Recombination linked TRBV2 to TRBJ1-1, with TRBD1 matching 11 junction bases. The CDR3 numbers 14 residues from cysteine through phenylalanine. Only CDR3 DNA is held: 42 bases, read in frame from base 1. According to the germline V gene, CDR1 reads SNHLY and CDR2 reads FYNNEI. From V the trimming removes 6 bases and from J it removes 4 bases, while the gene matches leave 4 bases of the junction unaccounted for.